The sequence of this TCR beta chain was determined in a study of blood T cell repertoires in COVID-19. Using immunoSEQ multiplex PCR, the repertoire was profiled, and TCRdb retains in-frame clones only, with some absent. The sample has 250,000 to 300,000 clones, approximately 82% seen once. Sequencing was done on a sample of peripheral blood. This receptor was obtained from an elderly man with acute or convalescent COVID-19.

This CDR3 is CASNWLAGATGELFF. The CDR3 bases are TGTGCCAGTAATTGGCTAGCGGGGGCTACCGGGGAGCTGTTTTTT. The V gene is TRBV19, the J gene TRBJ2-2, with TRBD2 matching 10 bases. Germline assignment: CDR1 LNHDA and CDR2 SQIVND (reference sequence). The V gene end was trimmed by 7 bases and the J gene end by 5 bases; junction bases not matched to a gene: 7. This CDR3 comprises 15 residues.